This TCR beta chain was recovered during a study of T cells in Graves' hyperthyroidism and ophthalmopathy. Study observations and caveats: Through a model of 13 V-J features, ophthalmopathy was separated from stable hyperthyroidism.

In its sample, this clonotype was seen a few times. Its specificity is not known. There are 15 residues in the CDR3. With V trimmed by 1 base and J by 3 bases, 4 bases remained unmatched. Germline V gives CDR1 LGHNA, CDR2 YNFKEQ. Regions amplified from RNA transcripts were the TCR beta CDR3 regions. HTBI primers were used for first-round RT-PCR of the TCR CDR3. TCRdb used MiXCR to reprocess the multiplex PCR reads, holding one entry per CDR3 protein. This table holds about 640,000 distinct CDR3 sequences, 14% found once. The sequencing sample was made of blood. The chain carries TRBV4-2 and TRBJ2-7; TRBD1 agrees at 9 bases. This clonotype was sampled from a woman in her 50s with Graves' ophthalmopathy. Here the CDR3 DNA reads TGTGCCAGCAGCCAAGGATCGGGACAGGGCTACGAGCAGTACTTC. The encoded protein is CASSQGSGQGYEQYF.